Listed below are T cell receptor beta chains from one sample, sequenced in a study of CD8 T cells in Susac syndrome. MiXCR was run by TCRdb on the immunoSEQ multiplex PCR reads, yielding one entry per CDR3 protein. The table has over 150,000 distinct CDR3 sequences, about 94% seen once. The sequencing input was CD4+ T cells from PBMCs. These receptors were taken from a human donor with Susac syndrome. Each CDR3 is given with its conserved first and last residue. D genes are given only for firm matches. Size values are once, few and many counts, or a class for expanded clones, and some rows have none.

V: TRBV10-2; J: TRBJ2-7; D: TRBD2; size: -; DNA: TGCGCCAGCAATCTAGCGGGGAGTTCCTACGAGCAGTACTTC; CDR3: CASNLAGSSYEQYF
V: TRBV3-1; J: TRBJ2-1; D: -; size: -; DNA: TGTGCCAGCAGCCCCCGTCTGTACAATGAGCAGTTCTTC; CDR3: CASSPRLYNEQFF
V: TRBV6-5; J: TRBJ1-2; D: TRBD1; size: -; DNA: TGTGCCAGCAGCCCCCACTCTACAGGGGTGGGTGGCTACACCTTC; CDR3: CASSPHSTGVGGYTF
V: TRBV7-9; J: TRBJ2-3; D: -; size: -; DNA: TGTGCCAGCAGCACTCAACTGGAAGACAAGACCTCCGAAGGGGATACGCAGTATTTT; CDR3: CASSTQLEDKTSEGDTQYF
V: TRBV12-3/TRBV12-4; J: TRBJ2-7; D: -; size: -; DNA: TGTGCCAGCAGTCCCGGGCCAGGGAGGAAAAGCTCCTACGAGCAGTACTTC; CDR3: CASSPGPGRKSSYEQYF
V: TRBV9; J: TRBJ2-1; D: -; size: -; DNA: TGTGCCAGCAGCGCCGTACAGGACAATGAGCAGTTCTTC; CDR3: CASSAVQDNEQFF
V: TRBV14; J: TRBJ1-2; D: -; size: -; DNA: TGTGCCAGCAGTCTCAACCTCGGAGGTGGCTACACCTTC; CDR3: CASSLNLGGGYTF
V: TRBV7-2; J: TRBJ2-3; D: -; size: -; DNA: TGTGCCAGCAGCCTCGGAGGGGAAAATACGCAGTATTTT; CDR3: CASSLGGENTQYF
V: TRBV6-2/TRBV6-3; J: TRBJ2-6; D: TRBD2; size: -; DNA: TGTGCCAGCAGTTCGGGACTAGTCGGGGCCAACGTCCTGACTTTC; CDR3: CASSSGLVGANVLTF
V: TRBV19; J: TRBJ1-5; D: -; size: -; DNA: TGTGCCAGTAGTGAGCAGGGGTTCTATCAGCCCCAGCATTTT; CDR3: CASSEQGFYQPQHF
V: TRBV5-1; J: TRBJ2-1; D: -; size: -; DNA: TGCGCCAGCAGCTTGAATTTGAATGAGCAGTTCTTC; CDR3: CASSLNLNEQFF
V: TRBV28; J: TRBJ2-1; D: -; size: -; DNA: TGTGCCAGCAGTTTTTTCGGGGGTTACAATGAGCAGTTCTTC; CDR3: CASSFFGGYNEQFF
V: TRBV10-3; J: TRBJ2-2; D: -; size: once; DNA: TGTGCCATCAGGCGGCAGGAAGACACCGGGGAGCTGTTTTTT; CDR3: CAIRRQEDTGELFF
V: TRBV4-3; J: TRBJ2-3; D: -; size: -; DNA: TGCGCCAGCAGCCAGGAGGGGGACATAAGCACAGATACGCAGTATTTT; CDR3: CASSQEGDISTDTQYF
V: TRBV11-2; J: TRBJ2-7; D: TRBD2; size: -; DNA: TGTGCCAGCGGAGGACTAGCGGGCTACGAGCAGTACTTC; CDR3: CASGGLAGYEQYF
V: TRBV5-1; J: TRBJ2-3; D: -; size: -; DNA: TGCGCCAGCAGCTTGGAGGGGGACTACCCCACAGATACGCAGTATTTT; CDR3: CASSLEGDYPTDTQYF
V: TRBV6-2/TRBV6-3; J: TRBJ2-1; D: -; size: -; DNA: TGTGCCAGCAGTTATGAACGGGAGCGCAATGAGCAGTTCTTC; CDR3: CASSYERERNEQFF
V: TRBV7-2; J: TRBJ2-7; D: TRBD1; size: -; DNA: TGTGCCAGCAGCCCGGTTGGGGACAGAGCCTACGAGCAGTACTTC; CDR3: CASSPVGDRAYEQYF
V: TRBV5-6; J: TRBJ2-7; D: -; size: -; DNA: TGTGCCAGCAGCTTGGGGCGGATTACCTACGAGCAGTACTTC; CDR3: CASSLGRITYEQYF
V: TRBV30; J: TRBJ2-2; D: -; size: once; DNA: TGTGCCTGGAGTGTACTAGCTAGCACCGGGGAGCTGTTTTTT; CDR3: CAWSVLASTGELFF
V: TRBV28; J: TRBJ2-5; D: TRBD2; size: -; DNA: TGTGCCAGCAGTTTACCTAGCGGGAGTTCCGAGACCCAGTACTTC; CDR3: CASSLPSGSSETQYF
V: TRBV21-1; J: TRBJ2-1; D: -; size: -; DNA: TGTGCCAGCAGCAAAGAAGGACAGGGGTTCCCCCATGAGCAGTTCTTC; CDR3: CASSKEGQGFPHEQFF
V: TRBV2; J: TRBJ1-6; D: -; size: -; DNA: TGTGCCAGCAGTGTTCCTGTTTATAATTCACCCCTCCACTTT; CDR3: CASSVPVYNSPLHF
V: TRBV2; J: TRBJ2-5; D: TRBD2; size: once; DNA: TGTGCCAGCAGCCGAGGACTAGCGGGGTTCCAAGAGACCCAGTACTTC; CDR3: CASSRGLAGFQETQYF
V: TRBV5-4; J: TRBJ2-1; D: TRBD2; size: once; DNA: TGTGCCAGCAGCCCCTCTCTAGCGGGACGGGGGAATGAGCAGTTCTTC; CDR3: CASSPSLAGRGNEQFF
V: TRBV12-3/TRBV12-4; J: TRBJ2-7; D: TRBD1; size: -; DNA: TGTGCCAGCACCCGGACAGGGGCGAACTACGAGCAGTACTTC; CDR3: CASTRTGANYEQYF
V: TRBV2; J: TRBJ2-1; D: -; size: -; DNA: TGTGCCAGCAGCCAGGCCCAGGCCTACAATGAGCAGTTCTTC; CDR3: CASSQAQAYNEQFF
V: TRBV4-3; J: TRBJ1-2; D: -; size: -; DNA: TGCGCCAGCAGCCAATTGGGGGTTGGGGGCTACACCTTC; CDR3: CASSQLGVGGYTF
V: TRBV4-1; J: TRBJ2-1; D: TRBD2; size: -; DNA: TGCGCCAGCAGCCAAAGGAGCGGGGGTTACAATGAGCAGTTCTTC; CDR3: CASSQRSGGYNEQFF
V: TRBV12-3/TRBV12-4; J: TRBJ2-7; D: -; size: -; DNA: TGTGCCAGCAGTTCCCTCTACGAGCAGTACTTC; CDR3: CASSSLYEQYF
V: TRBV12-3/TRBV12-4; J: TRBJ2-1; D: -; size: -; DNA: TGTGCCAGCAGCTTTCAAGACTGGTACAATGAGCAGTTCTTC; CDR3: CASSFQDWYNEQFF
V: TRBV6-2/TRBV6-3; J: TRBJ2-1; D: TRBD2; size: -; DNA: TGTGCCAGCAGTACAGGACTAGCGGGGTATGAGCAGTTCTTC; CDR3: CASSTGLAGYEQFF
V: TRBV2; J: TRBJ1-1; D: -; size: -; DNA: TGTGCCAGCAGGGAAACTGAAGCTTTCTTT; CDR3: CASRETEAFF
V: TRBV29-1; J: TRBJ2-5; D: TRBD2; size: -; DNA: TGCAGCGTTGAAGGCCCGATTAGCGGGAGGGGAGAGACCCAGTACTTC; CDR3: CSVEGPISGRGETQYF
V: TRBV7-2; J: TRBJ2-7; D: TRBD2; size: -; DNA: TGTGCCAGCAGCTTAAGACCCGGACTAGCGGGGGGGCTAGGCGAGCAGTACTTC; CDR3: CASSLRPGLAGGLGEQYF
V: TRBV3-1; J: TRBJ1-6; D: -; size: -; DNA: TGTGCCAGCAGCCAACTAGGAACCTCACCCCTCCACTTT; CDR3: CASSQLGTSPLHF
V: TRBV10-3; J: TRBJ1-4; D: TRBD1; size: -; DNA: TGTGCCATCAAACCGGGACAGGGGGGATCAAATGAAAAACTGTTTTTT; CDR3: CAIKPGQGGSNEKLFF